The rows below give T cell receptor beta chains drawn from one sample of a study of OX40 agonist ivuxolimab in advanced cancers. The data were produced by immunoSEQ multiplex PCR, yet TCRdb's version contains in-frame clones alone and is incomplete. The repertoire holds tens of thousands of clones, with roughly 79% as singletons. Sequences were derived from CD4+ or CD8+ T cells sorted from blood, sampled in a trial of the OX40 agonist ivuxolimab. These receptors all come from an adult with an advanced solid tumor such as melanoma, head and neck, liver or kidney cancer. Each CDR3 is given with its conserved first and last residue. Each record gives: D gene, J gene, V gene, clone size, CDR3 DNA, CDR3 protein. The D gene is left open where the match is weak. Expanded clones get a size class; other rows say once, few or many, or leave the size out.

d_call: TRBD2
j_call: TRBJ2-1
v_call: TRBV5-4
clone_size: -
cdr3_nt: TGTGCCAGCAGCCCGGGGGGTGCTAGCGGGTACAATGAGCAGTTCTTC
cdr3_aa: CASSPGGASGYNEQFF

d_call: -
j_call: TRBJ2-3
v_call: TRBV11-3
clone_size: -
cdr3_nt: TGTGCCAGCAGCCCCGAGGCAGGCACAGATACGCAGTATTTT
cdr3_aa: CASSPEAGTDTQYF

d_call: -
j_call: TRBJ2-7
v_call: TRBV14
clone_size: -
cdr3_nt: TGTGCCAGCAGCAACAGTTGGGCCTACGAGCAGTACTTC
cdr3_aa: CASSNSWAYEQYF

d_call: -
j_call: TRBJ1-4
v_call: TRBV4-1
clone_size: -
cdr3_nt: TGCGCCAGCAGCCAAGGACGGGCAAATGAAAAACTGTTTTTT
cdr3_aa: CASSQGRANEKLFF

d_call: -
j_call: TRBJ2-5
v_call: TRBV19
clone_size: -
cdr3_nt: TGTGCCAGTAGTGGGCAGGGCCAAGAGACCCAGTACTTC
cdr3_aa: CASSGQGQETQYF

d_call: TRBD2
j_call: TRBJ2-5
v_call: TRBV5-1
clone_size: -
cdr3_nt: TGCGCCAGCAGCCCCGGGACTAGTCTCCAAGAGACCCAGTACTTC
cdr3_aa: CASSPGTSLQETQYF

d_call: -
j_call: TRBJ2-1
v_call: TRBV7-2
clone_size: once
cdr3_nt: TGTGCCAGCAGCTTACCCGGGGCTTACAATGAGCAGTTCTTC
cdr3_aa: CASSLPGAYNEQFF

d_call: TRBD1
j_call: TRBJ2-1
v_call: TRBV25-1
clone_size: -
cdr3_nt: TGTGCCAGCAGTGAACCACGACAGGGAGCCTACAATGAGCAGTTCTTC
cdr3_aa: CASSEPRQGAYNEQFF

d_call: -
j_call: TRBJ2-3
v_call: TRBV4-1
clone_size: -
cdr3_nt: TGCGCCAGCAGCCAAGAGCAGGGCAGATTGGTTAGCACAGATACGCAGTATTTT
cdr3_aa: CASSQEQGRLVSTDTQYF

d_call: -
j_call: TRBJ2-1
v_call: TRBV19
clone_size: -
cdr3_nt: TGTGCCAGTAGTATAGCACCCGATGCTAATGAGCAGTTCTTC
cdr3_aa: CASSIAPDANEQFF

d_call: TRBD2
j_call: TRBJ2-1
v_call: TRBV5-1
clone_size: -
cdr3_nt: TGCGCCACCGCTAAGGGCGGGAGCTCCTACAATGAGCAGTTCTTC
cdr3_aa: CATAKGGSSYNEQFF

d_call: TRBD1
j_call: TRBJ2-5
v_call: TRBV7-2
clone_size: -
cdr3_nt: TGTGCCAGCAGCCCTCAGACAGGGGCGGAGACCCAGTACTTC
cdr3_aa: CASSPQTGAETQYF

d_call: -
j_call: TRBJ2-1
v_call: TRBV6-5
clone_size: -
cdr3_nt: TGTGCCAGCAGTTACTCGACGGGCGCCGTCAATGAGCAGTTCTTC
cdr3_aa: CASSYSTGAVNEQFF

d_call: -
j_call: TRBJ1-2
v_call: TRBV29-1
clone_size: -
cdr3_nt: TGCAGCGTTGGGGCAGCCAACTATGGCTACACCTTC
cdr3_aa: CSVGAANYGYTF

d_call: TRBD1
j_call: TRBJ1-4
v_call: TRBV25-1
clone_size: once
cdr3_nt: TGTGCCAGCAGTAGACCAGGGGGCCTTGGTGAAAAACTGTTTTTT
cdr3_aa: CASSRPGGLGEKLFF

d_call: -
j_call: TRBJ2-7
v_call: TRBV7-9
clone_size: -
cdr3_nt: TGTGCCAGCAGCCGCGTGGTTGACGAGCAGTACTTC
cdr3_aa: CASSRVVDEQYF

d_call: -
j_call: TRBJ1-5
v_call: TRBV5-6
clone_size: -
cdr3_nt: TGTGCCAGCAGCAAGACAGTTGGCCAGCCCCAGCATTTT
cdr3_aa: CASSKTVGQPQHF

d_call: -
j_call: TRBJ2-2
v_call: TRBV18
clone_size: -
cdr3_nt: TGTGCCAGCTCTCTAGCACGGGCTAGCGTGAACACCGGGGAGCTGTTTTTT
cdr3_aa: CASSLARASVNTGELFF

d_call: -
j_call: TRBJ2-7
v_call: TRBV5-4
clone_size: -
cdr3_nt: TGTGCCAGCAGCTTGTCTAGGACAGCCGCCAGCGAGCAGTACTTC
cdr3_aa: CASSLSRTAASEQYF

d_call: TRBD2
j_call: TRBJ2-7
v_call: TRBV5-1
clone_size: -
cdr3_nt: TGCGCCAGCAGATTGGACGAGACTAGCGGGAGAAGGGGGTACTTC
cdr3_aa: CASRLDETSGRRGYF

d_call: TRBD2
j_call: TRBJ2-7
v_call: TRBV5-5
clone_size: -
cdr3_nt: TGTGCCAGCAGCCGGCAGCGGGGGGTTTCCTACGAGCAGTACTTC
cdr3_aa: CASSRQRGVSYEQYF

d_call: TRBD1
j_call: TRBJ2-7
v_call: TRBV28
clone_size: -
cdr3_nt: TGTGCCAGCAGTGACAGGGCACCCTACGAGCAGTACTTC
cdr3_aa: CASSDRAPYEQYF

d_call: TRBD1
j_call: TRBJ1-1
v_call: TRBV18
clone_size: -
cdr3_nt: TGTGCCAGCTCACCAAGGGCAGGGGGCACGAACACTGAAGCTTTCTTT
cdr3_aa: CASSPRAGGTNTEAFF

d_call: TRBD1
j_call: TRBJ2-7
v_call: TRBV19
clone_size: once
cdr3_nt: TGTGCCAGTAGTCAGAAACAGGGGGCGAAAGAGCAGTACTTC
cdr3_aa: CASSQKQGAKEQYF

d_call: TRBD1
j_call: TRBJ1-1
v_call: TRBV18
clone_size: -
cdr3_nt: TGTGCCAGCTCGGGACAGGGGTTTGATGAAGCTTTCTTT
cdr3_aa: CASSGQGFDEAFF

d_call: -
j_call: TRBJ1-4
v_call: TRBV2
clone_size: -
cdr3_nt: TGTGCCAGCGAGAATGAAAAACTGTTTTTT
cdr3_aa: CASENEKLFF

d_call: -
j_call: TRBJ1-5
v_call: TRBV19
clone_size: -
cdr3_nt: TGTGCCAGTAGTTCCCTCTTTTTCAGGACCCGGTCCGGACCCCAGCATTTT
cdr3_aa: CASSSLFFRTRSGPQHF

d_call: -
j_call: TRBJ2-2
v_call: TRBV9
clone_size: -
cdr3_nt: TGTGCTAGCACCGACAGGAGGGGCACCGGGGAGCTGTTTTTT
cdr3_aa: CASTDRRGTGELFF

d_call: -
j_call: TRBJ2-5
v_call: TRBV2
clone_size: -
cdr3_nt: TGTGCCAGCAGGGCCCCCGGGGGTTTCGAGACCCAGTACTTC
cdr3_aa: CASRAPGGFETQYF

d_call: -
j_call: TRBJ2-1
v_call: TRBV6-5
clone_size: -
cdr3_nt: TGTGCCAGCAGTTACGGCAAGTCCTACAATGAGCAGTTCTTC
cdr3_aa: CASSYGKSYNEQFF

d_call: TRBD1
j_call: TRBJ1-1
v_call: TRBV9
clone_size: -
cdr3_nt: TGTGCCAGCAGCGTAAGGGGGCTGGACACTGAAGCTTTCTTT
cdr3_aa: CASSVRGLDTEAFF

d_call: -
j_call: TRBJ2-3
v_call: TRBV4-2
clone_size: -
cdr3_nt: TGTGCCAGCAGCTTATCAGATACGCAGTATTTT
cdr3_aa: CASSLSDTQYF

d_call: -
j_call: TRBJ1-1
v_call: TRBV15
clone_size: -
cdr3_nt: TGTGCCACCAGCAGAGACAGGGTAGCGACTGAAGCTTTCTTT
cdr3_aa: CATSRDRVATEAFF

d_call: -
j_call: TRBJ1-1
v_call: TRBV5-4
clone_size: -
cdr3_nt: TGTGCCAGCAGCTTGGGGGGGACGAGTCGCACTGAAGCTTTCTTT
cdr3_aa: CASSLGGTSRTEAFF

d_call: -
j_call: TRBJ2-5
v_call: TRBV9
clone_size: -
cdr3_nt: TGTGCCAGCAGCCCGAGGGGACAAGAGACCCAGTACTTC
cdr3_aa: CASSPRGQETQYF

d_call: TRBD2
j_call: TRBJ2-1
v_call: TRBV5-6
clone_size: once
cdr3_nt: TGTGCCAGCAGCTTCGGACTAGCGGTTTACAATGAGCAGTTCTTC
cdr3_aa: CASSFGLAVYNEQFF

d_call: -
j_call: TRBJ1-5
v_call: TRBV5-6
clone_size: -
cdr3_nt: TGTGCCAGCAGCTGGGGGGGGAATCAGCCCCAGCATTTT
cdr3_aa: CASSWGGNQPQHF

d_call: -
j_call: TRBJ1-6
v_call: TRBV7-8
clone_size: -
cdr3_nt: TGTGCCAGCAGCTTGGGTCGTAATTCACCCCTCCACTTT
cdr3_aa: CASSLGRNSPLHF

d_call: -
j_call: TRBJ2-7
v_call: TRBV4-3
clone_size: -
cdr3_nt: TGCGCCAGCAGCCAATTGACAGTCTCCTACGAGCAGTACTTC
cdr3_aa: CASSQLTVSYEQYF

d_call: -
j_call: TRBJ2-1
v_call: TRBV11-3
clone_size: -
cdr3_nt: TGTGCCAGCAGCTTAGATCGTGCTAGCGCTGAGCAGTTCTTC
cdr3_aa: CASSLDRASAEQFF

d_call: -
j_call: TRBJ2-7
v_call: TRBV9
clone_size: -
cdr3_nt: TGTGCCAGCAGCCCCCGGACAGGGAATAGGCACGGGACTAGGGAGCAGTACTTC
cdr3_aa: CASSPRTGNRHGTREQYF

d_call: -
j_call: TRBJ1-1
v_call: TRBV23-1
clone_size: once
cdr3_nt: TGCGCCAGCAGTCAACCAGCGGGGACGTCCACTGAAGCTTTCTTT
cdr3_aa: CASSQPAGTSTEAFF

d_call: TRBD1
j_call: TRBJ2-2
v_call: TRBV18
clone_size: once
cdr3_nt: TGTGCCAGCTCACAAGGGACAGGGGGAGACACCGGGGAGCTGTTTTTT
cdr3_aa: CASSQGTGGDTGELFF

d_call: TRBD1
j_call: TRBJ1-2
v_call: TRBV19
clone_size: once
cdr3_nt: TGTGCCAGTAGTATAGCCAGGGGGCCTGGCTACACCTTC
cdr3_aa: CASSIARGPGYTF

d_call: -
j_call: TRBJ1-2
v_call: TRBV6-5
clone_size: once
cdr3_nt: TGTGCCAGCAGCTCCCTATTGAGTGGCTACACCTTC
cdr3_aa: CASSSLLSGYTF

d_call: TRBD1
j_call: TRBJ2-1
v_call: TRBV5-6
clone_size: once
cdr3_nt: TGTGCCAGCAGCTTGGTGGAGACAGGGAAGTACAATGAGCAGTTCTTC
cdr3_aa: CASSLVETGKYNEQFF

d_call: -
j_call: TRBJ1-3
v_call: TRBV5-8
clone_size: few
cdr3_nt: TGTGCCAGCAGCTTGAATCGCGGGAACACCATATATTTT
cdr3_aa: CASSLNRGNTIYF

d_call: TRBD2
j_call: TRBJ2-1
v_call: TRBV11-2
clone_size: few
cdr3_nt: TGTGCCAGCAGCTGGACTAGCGGGAACTACAATGAGCAGTTCTTC
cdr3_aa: CASSWTSGNYNEQFF

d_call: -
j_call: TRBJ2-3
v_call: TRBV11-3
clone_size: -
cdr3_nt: TGTGCCAGCAGCTTAGCCAGGGGAGATACGCAGTATTTT
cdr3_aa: CASSLARGDTQYF

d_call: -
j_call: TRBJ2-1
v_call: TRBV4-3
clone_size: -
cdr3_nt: TGCGCCAGCAGCCAAGATTGGCTGCAGGGGCGCAATGAGCAGTTCTTC
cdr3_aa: CASSQDWLQGRNEQFF

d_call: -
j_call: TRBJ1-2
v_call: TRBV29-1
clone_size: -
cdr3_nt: TGCAGCGTCGGTACACCCCAAAGGGGCTACGCCTTC
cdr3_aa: CSVGTPQRGYAF

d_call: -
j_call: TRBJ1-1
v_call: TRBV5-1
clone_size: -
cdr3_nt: TGCGCCAGCAGCTTCTTTGGGGCGAACACTGAAGCTTTCTTT
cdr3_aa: CASSFFGANTEAFF

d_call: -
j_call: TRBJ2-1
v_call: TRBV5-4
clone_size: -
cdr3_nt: TGTGCCAGCAGGACACAAGATGAGCAGTTCTTC
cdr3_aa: CASRTQDEQFF

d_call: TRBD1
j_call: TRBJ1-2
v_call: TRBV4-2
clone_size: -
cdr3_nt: TGTGCCAGCAGCCCTGACCTCGGGACAGGGGGCGCCGGCTACACCTTC
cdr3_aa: CASSPDLGTGGAGYTF

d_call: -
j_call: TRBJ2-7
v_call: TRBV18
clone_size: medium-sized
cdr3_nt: TGTGCCAGCTCACCACCGGTGTCAGGGCGCTCCTACGAGCAGTACTTC
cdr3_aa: CASSPPVSGRSYEQYF